The 19 T cell receptor beta chains presented below share a single source sample, sequenced in a study of CD8 T cells in ankylosing spondylitis. TCRdb used MiXCR to reprocess the 5' RACE reads, holding one entry per CDR3 protein. The data contain about 330,000 distinct CDR3 sequences, under 8.5% of them singletons. Findings and caveats of the study: Ankylosing spondylitis blood seemed to carry a telltale TCR beta motif made of about 8 highly homologous variants.

These TCRs are of unknown antigen specificity. Sequencing was done on a sample of blood, either unsorted or a sorted T cell fraction (not recorded which). The receptors come from a male donor with ankylosing spondylitis.

At least ten counts were recorded for this clonotype. The chain carries TRBV28 and TRBJ2-1; no definite D call. The ends were cut back, 4 bases at V and 2 bases at J, with 18 bases in the middle. Germline V gene data show CDR1 as MDHEN and CDR2 as SYDVKM. The CDR3 consists of 17 residues. The CDR3 nucleotides are TGTGCCAGCAGTTCGAGGACGGCGGTCTATACCTACAATGAGCAGTTCTTC. As protein: CASSSRTAVYTYNEQFF.

This clonotype was counted many times. The chain employs TRBV28 and TRBJ2-3; possible D gene TRBD2, 7 bases. Trimming pared 6 bases from V and 7 bases from J, leaving 20 bases between. This CDR3 spans 15 amino acids. Looked up from germline, CDR1 is MDHEN and CDR2 is SYDVKM. Here the CDR3 DNA reads TGTGCCAGCAGCATCAGGGGAGGGCTACGGAATACGCAGTATTTT. Encoded protein: CASSIRGGLRNTQYF.

This clonotype was seen only a few times. The chain joins TRBV5-1 to TRBJ2-5, with a tentative D call TRBD2 (6 bases). Trimming stripped 3 bases from V and 5 bases from J, with 8 bases between. CDR1 is SGHRS, CDR2 YFSETQ, per germline. The CDR3 is 12 amino acids. In DNA form, the CDR3 reads TGCGCCAGCAGCTCCCGGGGGGAGACCCAGTACTTC. Translation: CASSSRGETQYF.

The chain carries TRBV13 and TRBJ2-4, with 10 bases aligning to TRBD2. Germline trimming cut 5 bases from V and 5 bases from J; bases unmatched to any gene: 9. From germline, CDR1 is PRHDT and CDR2 FYEKMQ (reference sequence). This CDR3 has 16 amino acids. CDR3 loop: CASSPYSGRNENIQYF. The CDR3 DNA sequence: TGTGCCAGCAGCCCATATAGCGGGAGGAACGAAAACATTCAGTACTTC.

This clonotype was counted at least ten times. This chain uses TRBV4-3 with TRBJ2-3, with a weak D call TRBD2 (5 bases). Trimming took off 3 bases at V and 1 base at J, with 8 bases between the two ends. The germline V gene has CDR1 LGHNA and CDR2 YSLEER. This CDR3 region has 14 residues. CDR3 in DNA: TGCGCCAGCAGCCATAGCGAGCGCACAGATACGCAGTATTTT. This translates into CASSHSERTDTQYF.

The V call is TRBV12-3 or TRBV12-4, the J call TRBJ1-3, with D perhaps TRBD1 (5 bases). Trimming took 5 bases from V and 2 from J, leaving 13 bases between them. The CDR3 runs 15 residues. The CDR3, as DNA: TGTGCCAGCAGTCCGGGACGGGATACTGGAAACACCATATATTTT. Protein sequence: CASSPGRDTGNTIYF.

This clonotype was observed a few times. The chain links TRBV5-1 to TRBJ1-4; possible D gene TRBD1, 5 bases. With 3 bases removed from V and 0 bases from J, the gap between germline ends came to 12 bases. Germline CDR1 and CDR2: SGHRS and YFSETQ. This CDR3 comprises 16 residues. The CDR3 loop is CASSSWQGATNEKLFF. Here the CDR3 DNA reads TGCGCCAGCAGCTCTTGGCAGGGAGCAACTAATGAAAAACTGTTTTTT.

This clonotype was seen repeatedly, ten times or more. For the CDR3, the DNA is TGTGCCAGCAGTGACACGGACAGGGGGCTTGGCTACACCTTC. This sequence encodes CASSDTDRGLGYTF. The chain is built from TRBV6-4 and TRBJ1-2, with TRBD1 matching 11 bases. Germline CDR1 MRHNA, CDR2 SNTAGT. V lost 2 bases to trimming and J lost 7 bases; unmatched junction nucleotides: 3. There are 14 residues in the CDR3.

In this sample, this clonotype turned up a few times. This rearrangement joins TRBV9 to TRBJ1-2; D remains ambiguous. With 2 bases removed from V and 2 bases from J, the gap between germline ends came to 13 bases. The CDR3 spans 15 residues. The germline CDR1 and CDR2 sequences are SGDLS and YYNGEE. CDR3 residues: CASSVTNGLNYGYTF. The CDR3 DNA reads TGTGCCAGCAGCGTGACCAACGGGTTGAACTATGGCTACACCTTC.

The V call is TRBV5-1, the J call TRBJ2-3; 8 bases fit TRBD2. Trimming at V came to 4 bases and at J to 0 bases, leaving 10 bases not matched to a gene. The CDR3 is 17 residues long. Germline V gene data show CDR1 as SGHRS and CDR2 as YFSETQ. In DNA form, the CDR3 reads TGCGCCAGCAGCCCGGCCCGGAGCGGGGGAAGCACAGATACGCAGTATTTT. This translates into CASSPARSGGSTDTQYF.

This clonotype was seen only a few times. CDR3 DNA sequence: TGTGCCAGCAAACCTACGACAGGATCTGGGGCCAACGTCCTGACTTTC. It translates to CASKPTTGSGANVLTF. The chain couples TRBV12-3 or TRBV12-4 to TRBJ2-6, with D possibly TRBD1 on 6 matching bases. The CDR3 has 16 amino acids. V lost 7 bases and J lost 1, with 14 bases in between.

The chain uses TRBV6-6 and TRBJ1-5, with a weak D call TRBD1 (5 bases). There are 13 residues in the CDR3. Deletions cut 6 bases from V and 6 bases from J, with 12 bases between. The germline gives CDR1 MNHNY, CDR2 SVGAGI (reference sequence). The CDR3 protein is CASRRTTGQPQHF. CDR3 DNA sequence: TGTGCCAGCAGACGGACAACCGGTCAGCCCCAGCATTTT.

The rearrangement joins TRBV20-1 to TRBJ2-7; D is unclear. Germline values: CDR1 DFQATT, CDR2 SNEGSKA (reference sequence). Deletions cut 5 bases from V and 3 bases from J, with 14 bases between. The CDR3 sequence is 13 residues long. The CDR3 DNA reads as TGCAGTGCTGACCGGACGGTAGGCTACGAGCAGTACTTC. The encoded protein is CSADRTVGYEQYF.

The sample holds a few counts of this clonotype. The chain carries TRBV5-1 and TRBJ2-3; D remains unclear. The CDR3 has 13 amino acids. V gave up 0 bases and J gave up 8 bases, with 10 bases separating them. CDR1 and CDR2 from the germline V gene are SGHRS and YFSETQ. For the CDR3, the DNA is TGCGCCAGCAGCTTGGAGGCTAAGGTTACGCAGTATTTT. It encodes CASSLEAKVTQYF.

To note about this clonotype: An end of the junction differs from the germline gene, which may be a read error. The chain has TRBV7-3 and TRBJ1-6; no clear D gene. The CDR3 spans 18 residues. CDR1 is SGHTA and CDR2 is FQGTGA in the germline V gene. The CDR3 protein is CAGSLTGRTSSYNSPLHF. The CDR3 region has the DNA TGTGCCGGCAGCTTAACGGGCAGGACGAGCTCCTATAATTCACCCCTCCACTTT.

V gene TRBV6-1 combines with J gene TRBJ2-1, with 7 bases aligning to TRBD2. The CDR3 is 13 residues long. V shed 6 bases and J 8 bases; nucleotides not matched to a gene: 7. Germline V gives CDR1 MNHNS, CDR2 SASEGT. CDR3 nucleotides: TGTGCCAGCAGCCCGGGACTAAGCCATGAGCAGTTCTTC. Its protein is CASSPGLSHEQFF.

This chain connects TRBV6-1 to TRBJ2-1, with D unresolved. This CDR3 has 15 residues. Trimming took 6 bases from V and 7 from J, leaving 19 bases between them. The V gene's germline CDR1 is MNHNS and CDR2 SASEGT. CDR3 protein: CASSRSVPLWNEQFF. The CDR3 DNA is TGTGCCAGCAGCCGGTCCGTCCCTCTGTGGAATGAGCAGTTCTTC.

The chain couples TRBV5-5 to TRBJ1-2; 7 bases map to TRBD1. The germline V gene encodes CDR1 SGHKS and CDR2 YYEKEE (reference sequence). Trimming took 7 bases from V and 4 from J; bases not matched to a gene: 16. The CDR3 is made up of 16 amino acids. This chain's CDR3 is CASLPQLIRDSYGYTF. For the CDR3, the DNA is TGTGCCAGCCTACCGCAATTGATCCGGGACAGCTATGGCTACACCTTC. The entire variable domain, with the rest obtained from reference TRBV5-5 and TRBJ1-2, is as follows: DAGVTQSPTHLIKTRGQQVTLRCSPISGHKSVSWYQQVLGQGPQFIFQYYEKEERGRGNFPDRFSARQFPNYSSELNVNALLLGDSALYLCASLPQLIRDSYGYTFGSGTRLTVV.

The table lists this clonotype with many counts. This sequence joins TRBV29-1 and TRBJ2-2, with D maybe TRBD1 (7 bases). Looked up from germline, CDR1 is SQVTM and CDR2 is ANQGSEA. V dropped 2 bases and J dropped 4 bases, with 14 bases sitting between them. The CDR3 spans 15 residues. CDR3 in DNA: TGCAGCGTTGAACAGGGGGGCCGTGGCACCGGGGAGCTGTTTTTT. Translated: CSVEQGGRGTGELFF.